The 15 T cell receptor beta chains below come from one sample, sequenced in a study of OX40 agonist ivuxolimab in advanced cancers. Library generation was performed with the immunoSEQ multiplex PCR assay. TCRdb took this table from immuneACCESS and kept in-frame rearrangements with V and J called. Such tables lack part of the clones; where checked against another copy, unresolved V genes explain under half of the gap, and the rest is unexplained. This sample holds approximately 90,000 clones; roughly 88% were observed only once. The ten largest make up approximately 0.26% of the sample. Sample: CD4+ or CD8+ T cells sorted from blood, taken in a trial of the OX40 agonist ivuxolimab. These receptors were collected from an adult with an advanced solid tumor such as melanoma, head and neck, liver or kidney cancer.

The gene calls are TRBV4-1 and TRBJ2-7, with 8 bases matching TRBD1. The CDR3 extends over 16 amino acids. V lost 0 bases, J lost 4 bases, and 8 bases stayed unmatched. Germline CDR1 is MGHRA and CDR2 is YSYEKL. The CDR3 loop is CASSQDPPGQVYEQYF. For the CDR3, the DNA is TGCGCCAGCAGCCAAGATCCACCGGGACAGGTATACGAGCAGTACTTC.

CDR3 in amino acids: CASSEATGGYGYTF. The CDR3 DNA follows: TGTGCCAGCAGCGAGGCTACAGGGGGCTATGGCTACACCTTC. The chain couples TRBV9 to TRBJ1-2; 8 bases are shared with TRBD1. This CDR3 is built from 14 residues. V was pared by 3 bases and J by 4 bases, with 5 bases of the junction left unmatched. Germline CDR1 SGDLS, CDR2 YYNGEE.

This chain uses TRBV6-5 with TRBJ2-7; TRBD2 matches at 8 bases. Germline V gene sequence: CDR1 MNHEY, CDR2 SVGAGI. The CDR3 consists of 15 residues. The trim removed 7 bases at V and 5 bases at J, leaving 13 bases unmatched. The CDR3: CASKVSGVFGDEQYF. CDR3 nucleotide sequence: TGTGCCAGCAAGGTTAGCGGGGTATTTGGCGACGAGCAGTACTTC.

The J gene is TRBJ2-3, the V gene TRBV5-1; D possibly matches TRBD1 or TRBD2 (5 bases each). Trimming removed 4 bases at V and 0 bases at J, with 15 bases between. CDR3 length: 16 residues. Germline CDR1 SGHRS, CDR2 YFSETQ. DNA of the CDR3: TGCGCCAGCAGCAGGGACGGACAAATTAGCACAGATACGCAGTATTTT. Its protein is CASSRDGQISTDTQYF. The whole variable domain, remainder taken from reference TRBV5-1 and TRBJ2-3, is KAGVTQTPRYLIKTRGQQVTLSCSPISGHRSVSWYQQTPGQGLQFLFEYFSETQRNKGNFPGRFSGRQFSNSRSEMNVSTLELGDSALYLCASSRDGQISTDTQYFGPGTRLTVL.

The genes are TRBV29-1 and TRBJ1-2; 10 bases map to TRBD1. Per the germline V gene, CDR1 is SQVTM and CDR2 is ANQGSEA. Unmatched junction bases numbered 3, after V lost 6 bases and J lost 2 bases. The CDR3 is 13 amino acids. The CDR3 is CSVGTGANYGYTF. The CDR3 region has the DNA TGCAGCGTAGGGACAGGGGCAAACTATGGCTACACCTTC.

The rearrangement joins TRBV20-1 to TRBJ2-1; D may be TRBD2 (5 bases). The V and J ends lost 6 bases and 12 bases respectively, with 15 bases between them. Germline V lookup: CDR1 DFQATT, CDR2 SNEGSKA (reference sequence). This CDR3 comprises 11 residues. CDR3 protein: CSAPDYARQFF. In DNA, the CDR3 is TGCAGTGCCCCAGACTACGCGCGGCAGTTCTTC.

This sequence joins TRBV19 and TRBJ1-1, with unresolved D. The CDR3 has 16 residues. Germline V lookup: CDR1 LNHDA, CDR2 SQIVND (reference sequence). Deletions cut 3 bases from V and 7 bases from J, with 21 bases between. The CDR3 nucleotides are TGTGCCAGTAGTATGGATACGGGCGGACTCCTGGGTGAAGCTTTCTTT. Translation: CASSMDTGGLLGEAFF.

The chain employs TRBV7-8 and TRBJ1-3; D gene uncertain. Germline lookup yields CDR1 SGHVS and CDR2 FQNEAQ. With 4 bases removed from V and 5 bases from J, the gap between germline ends came to 12 bases. This CDR3 contains 14 residues. The CDR3 loop is CASSYGVGRNTIYF. CDR3 sequence (DNA): TGTGCCAGCAGCTACGGGGTCGGAAGAAACACCATATATTTT.

This chain links TRBV5-4 with TRBJ1-5, with D unresolved. CDR3 length: 19 amino acids. The V end lost 2 bases, the J end lost 5 bases, and 26 bases lay between the germline ends. Germline V CDR1 and CDR2: SGHNT, YYREEE (reference sequence). DNA for the CDR3: TGTGCCAGCAGCTTCAAAGGCGCGCGTCGAAAACTCGACGATCAGCCCCAGCATTTT. It translates to CASSFKGARRKLDDQPQHF.

The V call is TRBV6-1, the J call TRBJ1-1; 7 positions match TRBD1. V shed 4 bases and J 1 base; nucleotides not matched to a gene: 9. The CDR3 has 16 residues. Germline assignment: CDR1 MNHNS and CDR2 SASEGT. CDR3 nucleotides: TGTGCCAGCAGTGTAGACAGGGACGGTTGGAACACTGAAGCTTTCTTT. This sequence encodes CASSVDRDGWNTEAFF.

The chain employs TRBV7-9 and TRBJ1-4, with a tentative D call TRBD1 (5 bases). Per the germline V gene, CDR1 is SEHNR and CDR2 is FQNEAQ (reference sequence). Deletions cut 5 bases from V and 5 bases from J, with 12 bases between. This CDR3 has 14 residues. This chain's CDR3 is CASSPGTGNEKLFF. The CDR3 nucleotides read TGTGCCAGCAGCCCCGGGACGGGGAATGAAAAACTGTTTTTT.

The chain employs TRBV2 and TRBJ2-3; 10 bases match TRBD2. The V gene end was trimmed by 6 bases and the J gene end by 2 bases; junction bases not matched to a gene: 5. The CDR3 is 15 amino acids. Germline V gene data show CDR1 as SNHLY and CDR2 as FYNNEI. This CDR3 reads CASSPGTSVTDTQYF. CDR3 nucleotide sequence: TGTGCCAGCAGCCCCGGGACTAGCGTCACAGATACGCAGTATTTT.

The chain combines TRBV5-1 with TRBJ2-5, with D hard to call. The CDR3 has 12 residues. V gave up 0 bases and J gave up 4 bases, with 4 bases separating them. Germline V gives CDR1 SGHRS, CDR2 YFSETQ. DNA for the CDR3: TGCGCCAGCAGCTTGGAGGGAGAGACCCAGTACTTC. Its protein product is CASSLEGETQYF.

The J gene is TRBJ1-5, the V gene TRBV7-8; TRBD1 agrees at 7 bases. The germline V gene has CDR1 SGHVS and CDR2 FQNEAQ. The J segment lost 9 bases and the V segment lost 1 base, leaving 12 bases of the junction unmatched. CDR3 size: 16 residues. CDR3 sequence: CASSLVSGTAFLPQHF. The CDR3 DNA follows: TGTGCCAGCAGCTTAGTCTCCGGGACAGCTTTTTTGCCCCAGCATTTT.

The chain is built from TRBV7-2 and TRBJ2-5; D tentatively fits TRBD1 or TRBD2 (7 bases each). The V gene's germline CDR1 is SGHTA and CDR2 FQGNSA. This CDR3 region has 15 residues. V lost 1 base and J lost 4, with 13 bases in between. Here the CDR3 DNA reads TGTGCCAGCAGCTTAGACGGCAGGGGGGGAGAGACCCAGTACTTC. Protein product: CASSLDGRGGETQYF.